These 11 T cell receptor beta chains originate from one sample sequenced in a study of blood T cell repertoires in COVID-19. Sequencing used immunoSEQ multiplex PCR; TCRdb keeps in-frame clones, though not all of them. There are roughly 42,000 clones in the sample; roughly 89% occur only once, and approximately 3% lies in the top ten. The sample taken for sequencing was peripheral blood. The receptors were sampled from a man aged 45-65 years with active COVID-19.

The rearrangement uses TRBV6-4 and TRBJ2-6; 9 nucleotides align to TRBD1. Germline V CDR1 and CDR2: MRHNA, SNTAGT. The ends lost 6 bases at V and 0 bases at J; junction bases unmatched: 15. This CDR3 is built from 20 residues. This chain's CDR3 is CASRRQGGPLSLSGANVLTF. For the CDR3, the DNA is TGTGCCAGCAGAAGACAGGGGGGTCCTCTCTCTCTCTCTGGGGCCAACGTCCTGACTTTC.

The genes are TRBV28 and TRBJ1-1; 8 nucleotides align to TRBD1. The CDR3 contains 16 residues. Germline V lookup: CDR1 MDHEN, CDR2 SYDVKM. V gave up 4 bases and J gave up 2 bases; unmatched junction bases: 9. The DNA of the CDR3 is TGTGCCAGCAGTTCTCCGGGACAGGCAACCAACACTGAAGCTTTCTTT. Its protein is CASSSPGQATNTEAFF.

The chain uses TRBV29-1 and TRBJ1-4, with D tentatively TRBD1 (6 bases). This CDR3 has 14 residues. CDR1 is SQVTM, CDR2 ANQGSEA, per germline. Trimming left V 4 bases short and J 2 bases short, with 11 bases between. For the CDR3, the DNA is TGCAGCGTTGCACAGGGTGTGACTAATGAAAAACTGTTTTTT. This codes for CSVAQGVTNEKLFF.

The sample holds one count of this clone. CDR3 sequence (DNA): TGTGCCAGCTCACGGGACATCACTTACGAGCAGTACTTC. Translation: CASSRDITYEQYF. This chain joins TRBV18 and TRBJ2-7; perhaps TRBD1 as D (6 bases). Trimming cost V 4 bases and J 4 bases, with 11 bases left between them. CDR3 size: 13 residues. The germline gives CDR1 KGHSH, CDR2 LQKENI.

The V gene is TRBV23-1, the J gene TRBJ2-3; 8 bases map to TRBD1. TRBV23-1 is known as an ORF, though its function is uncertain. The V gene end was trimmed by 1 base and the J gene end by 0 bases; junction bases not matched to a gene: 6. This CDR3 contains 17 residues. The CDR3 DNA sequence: TGCGCCAGCAGTCAATTGGCTGGGACAGGTAGCACAGATACGCAGTATTTT. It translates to CASSQLAGTGSTDTQYF.

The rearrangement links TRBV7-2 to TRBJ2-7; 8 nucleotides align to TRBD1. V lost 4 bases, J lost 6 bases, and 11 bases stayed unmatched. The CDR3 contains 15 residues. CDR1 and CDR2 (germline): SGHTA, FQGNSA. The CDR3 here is CASSSDRGPRAEQYF. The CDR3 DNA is TGTGCCAGCAGCTCAGACAGGGGACCCAGGGCCGAGCAGTACTTC.

The CDR3 DNA reads TGCGCCAGCAGCTTGGATCCAGGGAGGTGGTCCTACGAGCAGTACTTC. This translates into CASSLDPGRWSYEQYF. The chain recombines TRBV5-1 with TRBJ2-7, with D maybe TRBD2 (6 bases). Germline CDR1 SGHRS, CDR2 YFSETQ. Trimming stripped 0 bases from V and 1 base from J, with 14 bases between. CDR3 length: 16 residues.

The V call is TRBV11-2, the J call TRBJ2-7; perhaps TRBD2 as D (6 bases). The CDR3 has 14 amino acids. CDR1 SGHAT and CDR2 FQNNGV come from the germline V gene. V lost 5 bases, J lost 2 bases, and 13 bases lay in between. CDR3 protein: CASSLSGGTYEQYF. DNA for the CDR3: TGTGCCAGCAGCCTTTCCGGGGGAACCTACGAGCAGTACTTC.

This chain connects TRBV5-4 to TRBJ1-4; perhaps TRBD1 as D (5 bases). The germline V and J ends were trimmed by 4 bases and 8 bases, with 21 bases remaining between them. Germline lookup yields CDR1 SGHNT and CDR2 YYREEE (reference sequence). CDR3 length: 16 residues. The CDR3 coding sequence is TGTGCCAGCAGCGTCGGGGGAGACACCCGGGGGGAAAAACTGTTTTTT. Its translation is CASSVGGDTRGEKLFF.

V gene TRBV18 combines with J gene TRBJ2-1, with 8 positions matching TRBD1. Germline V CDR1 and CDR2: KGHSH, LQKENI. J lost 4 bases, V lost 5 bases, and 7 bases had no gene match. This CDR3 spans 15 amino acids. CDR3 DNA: TGTGCCAGCTCAAGGGACAGGACCTTTTACAATGAGCAGTTCTTC. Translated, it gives CASSRDRTFYNEQFF.

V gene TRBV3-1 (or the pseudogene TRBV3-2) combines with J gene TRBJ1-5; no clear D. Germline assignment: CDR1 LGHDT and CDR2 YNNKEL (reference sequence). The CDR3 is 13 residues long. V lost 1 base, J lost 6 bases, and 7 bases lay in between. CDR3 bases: TGTGCCAGCAGCCAAGGGCACAGTCAGCCCCAGCATTTT. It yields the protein CASSQGHSQPQHF.